These 5 T cell receptor beta chains came from one sample sequenced in a study of OX40 agonist ivuxolimab in advanced cancers. Produced via immunoSEQ multiplex PCR; TCRdb's table is partial and in-frame only. The top ten clones hold 5% of a sample with over 55,000 clones, about 81% of them seen once. The material was CD4+ or CD8+ T cells sorted from blood, obtained in a trial of the OX40 agonist ivuxolimab. These receptors came from an adult with an advanced solid tumor such as melanoma, head and neck, liver or kidney cancer.

This clone was detected once. V gene TRBV5-1 combines with J gene TRBJ1-1; the D gene is possibly TRBD1 (6 bases). V was pared by 4 bases and J by 6 bases, with 16 bases between. CDR1 and CDR2 from the germline V gene are SGHRS and YFSETQ. The CDR3 length is 14 residues. The CDR3 region is CASSLSSGAAEAFF. CDR3 coding DNA: TGCGCCAGCAGCCTTTCCTCGGGGGCTGCTGAAGCTTTCTTT.

This clone was counted only a few times. The V and J genes are TRBV2 and TRBJ1-5, with D uncertain. Germline V gene sequence: CDR1 SNHLY, CDR2 FYNNEI. This CDR3 region has 14 residues. V lost 7 bases and J 1 base, leaving 11 bases between the germline ends. The CDR3 loop is CASITDKSNQPQHF. The CDR3 DNA reads as TGTGCCAGCATCACTGACAAAAGCAATCAGCCCCAGCATTTT.

This clone was detected only once. The V and J genes are TRBV27 and TRBJ2-5; D possibly corresponds to TRBD2 (5 bases). The J call is doubtful: the DNA matches TRBJ2-7 better. The germline CDR1 and CDR2 sequences are MNHEY and SMNVEV (reference sequence). This CDR3 is built from 11 residues. For the CDR3, the DNA is TGTGCCAGCAGATTCGCGGGCGAGCAGTACTTC. This translates into CASRFAGEQYF.

The CDR3 loop is CASSRRAVTDTQYF. The CDR3 DNA reads TGCGCCAGCAGCCGGCGAGCGGTGACAGATACGCAGTATTTT. The V call is TRBV4-3, the J call TRBJ2-3, with D perhaps matching TRBD2 (5 bases). The CDR3 contains 14 residues. Germline CDR1 is LGHNA and CDR2 is YSLEER. Trimming took off 4 bases at V and 3 bases at J, with 11 bases between the two ends.

In this sample, this clone turned up a few times. Distinct nucleotide sequences in the sample also encode this CDR3. The chain joins TRBV5-1 to TRBJ2-5, with 10 nucleotides matching TRBD2. J lost 3 bases, V lost 2 bases, and 1 base had no gene match. Germline CDR1 SGHRS, CDR2 YFSETQ. The CDR3 is 14 residues long. The CDR3 reads CASSFGLAEETQYF. The CDR3 DNA sequence: TGCGCCAGCAGCTTCGGACTAGCGGAAGAGACCCAGTACTTC.